This T cell receptor beta chain was found in a study of blood T cell repertoires in COVID-19. For recovered donors of Cohort 3, there were two negative PCRs, clearance, or symptom resolution. The CDR3 loop spans 15 amino acids. Germline trimming cut 2 bases from V and 7 bases from J; bases unmatched to any gene: 8. The germline V gene encodes CDR1 MNHEY and CDR2 SVGAGI. Here immunoSEQ multiplex PCR was the method, and the copy in TCRdb shows in-frame clones only, minus some. The profile shows approximately 330,000 clones, under 90% of them singletons. Sequenced sample: PBMCs or T cells enriched from blood (not recorded which). The V and J genes are TRBV6-5 and TRBJ2-1; TRBD1 matches 7 bases. This sequence originates from a woman in her twenties or thirties who had recovered from COVID-19. The CDR3 spells CASSYVTGTVNEQFF. Here the CDR3 DNA reads TGTGCCAGCAGTTACGTCACCGGGACAGTAAATGAGCAGTTCTTC.